The 12 T cell receptor beta chains below come from one sample, sequenced in a study of T cell changes during pregnancy in multiple sclerosis. TCRdb's copy holds only in-frame clones and misses some; the assay was immunoSEQ multiplex PCR. The sample carries 35,000 to 40,000 clones, less than 95% recorded once. Here the sequenced sample was CD4+ T cells from peripheral blood mononuclear cells, taken in the second trimester of pregnancy. Receptors originate from a female donor with multiple sclerosis, enrolled in a pregnancy study.

This chain links TRBV6-6 with TRBJ1-2; 8 bases agree with TRBD1. In germline, CDR1 is MNHNY, CDR2 SVGAGI (reference sequence). This CDR3 comprises 13 residues. Trimming cost V 7 bases and J 6 bases; bases outside gene matches: 7. The CDR3 DNA reads as TGTGCCAGCACCCCGAGCAGGGGGCATGGCTACACCTTC. Protein product: CASTPSRGHGYTF.

The J gene is TRBJ2-5, the V gene TRBV10-3; 7 bases map to TRBD1. CDR1 ENHRY and CDR2 SYGVKD come from the germline V gene. The CDR3 has 15 amino acids. Losses at the gene ends were 4 bases for V and 2 bases for J; bases not matched to a gene: 7. The CDR3 reads CAISGGTAFQETQYF. For the CDR3, the DNA is TGTGCCATCAGTGGGGGGACAGCGTTTCAAGAGACCCAGTACTTC.

The V call is TRBV7-7, the J call TRBJ2-2; the D gene is possibly TRBD1 (5 bases). V was clipped by 5 bases and J by 2 bases, with 12 bases between them. The CDR3 is 15 residues long. Germline CDR1 SSHAT, CDR2 FNYEAQ (reference sequence). CDR3 region: CASSPLGQNTGELFF. In DNA form, the CDR3 reads TGTGCCAGCAGCCCCTTAGGACAAAACACCGGGGAGCTGTTTTTT.

This chain links TRBV27 with TRBJ2-2; tentatively, D is TRBD2 (5 bases). Germline CDR1 is MNHEY and CDR2 is SMNVEV (reference sequence). This CDR3 is 15 amino acids long. The V end lost 3 bases, the J end lost 4 bases, and 12 bases lay between the germline ends. This CDR3 is CASSFRRGSTGELFF. DNA of the CDR3: TGTGCCAGCAGTTTCCGACGGGGAAGCACCGGGGAGCTGTTTTTT.

V and J are TRBV6-1 and TRBJ2-5; 8 positions agree with TRBD1. This CDR3 comprises 14 residues. J gave up 2 bases and V 6 bases, and 5 bases lay outside the gene matches. From germline, CDR1 is MNHNS and CDR2 SASEGT. The CDR3 DNA follows: TGTGCCAGCAGATGGACAGGGTCTCAAGAGACCCAGTACTTC. Its translation: CASRWTGSQETQYF.

This chain links TRBV5-5 with TRBJ2-1, with TRBD1 matching over 7 bases. The germline V gene encodes CDR1 SGHKS and CDR2 YYEKEE (reference sequence). The CDR3 is made up of 15 amino acids. The trim removed 4 bases at V and 2 bases at J, leaving 6 bases unmatched. CDR3 nucleotide sequence: TGTGCCAGCAGCGCCTCGGGACAGCCCTACAATGAGCAGTTCTTC. This encodes CASSASGQPYNEQFF.

The CDR3 sequence is CASSDRRNDEQYF. CDR3 sequence (DNA): TGTGCCAGCTCGGACAGGAGGAATGACGAGCAGTACTTC. The chain links TRBV18 to TRBJ2-7; 7 bases are shared with TRBD1. CDR3 size: 13 residues. The V segment lost 6 bases and the J segment 5 bases; nucleotides outside the gene matches: 7. Looked up from germline, CDR1 is KGHSH and CDR2 is LQKENI.

This clone has a single count. This chain uses TRBV29-1 with TRBJ2-3, with a possible D match to TRBD2 (5 bases). CDR1 SQVTM and CDR2 ANQGSEA come from the germline V gene. Trimming left V 3 bases short and J 6 bases short, with 10 bases between. This CDR3 is 12 amino acids long. The CDR3 bases are TGCAGCGTTGACAGAACTAGGGATACGCAGTATTTT. Residues: CSVDRTRDTQYF.

The chain joins TRBV6-5 to TRBJ2-3; 11 positions match TRBD2. The germline gives CDR1 MNHEY, CDR2 SVGAGI. The CDR3 is 14 amino acids. Trimming took 10 bases from V and 1 from J; bases not matched to a gene: 4. Here the CDR3 reads CATLAGGRTDTQYF. The CDR3 nucleotides read TGTGCCACTCTAGCGGGGGGACGCACAGATACGCAGTATTTT.

The V call is TRBV27, the J call TRBJ1-2, with D hard to call. Per germline, CDR1 MNHEY and CDR2 SMNVEV (reference sequence). The CDR3 sequence is 16 residues long. Trimming removed 1 base at V and 1 base at J, with 13 bases between. Here the CDR3 DNA reads TGTGCCAGCAGTTTATACTCGGGAGACGTTAACTATGGCTACACCTTC. Protein product: CASSLYSGDVNYGYTF.

This clone appeared once. The rearrangement links TRBV27 to TRBJ2-7, with TRBD1 matching over 9 bases. This CDR3 region has 13 residues. After removal of 5 bases from V and 7 bases from J, the junction contained 6 bases not matched to a gene. Germline V gene data show CDR1 as MNHEY and CDR2 as SMNVEV (reference sequence). The CDR3 nucleotides read TGTGCCAGCAGTCTCACAGGGGGCAGGGAGCAGTACTTC. The encoded protein is CASSLTGGREQYF.

The J gene is TRBJ1-1, the V gene TRBV2; possibly TRBD1 for D (5 bases). The germline V gene has CDR1 SNHLY and CDR2 FYNNEI. This CDR3 is built from 12 residues. The V end was cut by 4 bases, the J end by 5 bases, with 8 bases between. CDR3 in amino acids: CASSAGRTEAFF. The CDR3 nucleotides read TGTGCCAGCAGTGCAGGGAGGACTGAAGCTTTCTTT.